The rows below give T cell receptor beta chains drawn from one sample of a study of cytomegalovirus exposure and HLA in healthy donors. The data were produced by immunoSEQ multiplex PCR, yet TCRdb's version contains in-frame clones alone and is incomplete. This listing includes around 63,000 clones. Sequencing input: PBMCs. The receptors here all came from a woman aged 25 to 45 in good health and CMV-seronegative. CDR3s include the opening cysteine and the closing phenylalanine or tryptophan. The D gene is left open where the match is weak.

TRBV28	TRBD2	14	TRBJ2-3	CASSFGGSADTQYF	TGTGCCAGCAGTTTTGGCGGGAGCGCAGATACGCAGTATTTT
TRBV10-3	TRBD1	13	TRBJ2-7	CATRGTGGGEQYF	TGTGCCACCCGGGGGACAGGGGGCGGCGAGCAGTACTTC
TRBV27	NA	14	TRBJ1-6	CAAASRRDNSPLHF	TGTGCCGCAGCCAGCAGACGGGATAATTCACCCCTCCACTTT
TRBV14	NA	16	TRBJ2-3	CASSPLGGGVPDTQYF	TGTGCCAGCAGCCCTTTGGGAGGAGGGGTCCCGGATACGCAGTATTTT
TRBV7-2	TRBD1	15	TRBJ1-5	CASSLDRAGNQPQHF	TGTGCCAGCAGCCTAGACAGGGCTGGCAATCAGCCCCAGCATTTT
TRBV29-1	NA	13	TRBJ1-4	CSVIPAGNEKLFF	TGCAGCGTTATCCCGGCAGGGAATGAAAAACTGTTTTTT
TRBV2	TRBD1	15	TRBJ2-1	CASSDTGDLYNEQFF	TGTGCCAGCAGTGATACAGGGGACCTCTACAATGAGCAGTTCTTC
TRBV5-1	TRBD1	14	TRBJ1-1	CASSPGQGVTEAFF	TGCGCCAGCAGCCCGGGACAGGGAGTGACTGAAGCTTTCTTT
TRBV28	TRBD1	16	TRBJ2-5	CASSSPQTGIEETQYF	TGTGCCAGCAGTTCCCCACAGACAGGGATTGAAGAGACCCAGTACTTC
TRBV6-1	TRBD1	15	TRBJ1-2	CASSDGTGSDYGYTF	TGTGCCAGCAGTGATGGGACAGGGTCTGACTATGGCTACACCTTC
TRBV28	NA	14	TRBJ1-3	CASSLRLAGNTIYF	TGTGCCAGCAGTTTACGACTTGCTGGAAACACCATATATTTT
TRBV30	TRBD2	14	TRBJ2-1	CAWNQRESDNEQFF	TGTGCCTGGAATCAGCGGGAGTCCGACAATGAGCAGTTCTTC
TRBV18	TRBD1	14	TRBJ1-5	CASSPSDRGQPQHF	TGTGCCAGCTCACCATCTGACAGGGGGCAGCCCCAGCATTTT
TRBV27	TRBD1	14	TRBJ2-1	CASSLGTGPNEQFF	TGTGCCAGCAGTCTCGGGACAGGACCTAATGAGCAGTTCTTC
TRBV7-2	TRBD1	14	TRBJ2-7	CASSGHRGGYEQYF	TGTGCCAGCAGCGGACACAGGGGTGGCTACGAGCAGTACTTC
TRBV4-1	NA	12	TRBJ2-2	CASSHGAGELFF	TGCGCCAGCAGCCACGGGGCCGGGGAGCTGTTTTTT
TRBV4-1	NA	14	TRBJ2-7	CASSQGQEAYEQYF	TGCGCCAGCAGCCAAGGACAGGAGGCCTACGAGCAGTACTTC
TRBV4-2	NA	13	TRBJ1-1	CASSPQVNTEAFF	TGTGCCAGCAGCCCCCAGGTGAACACTGAAGCTTTCTTT
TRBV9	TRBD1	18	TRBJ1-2	CASSYLKPGQGIEYGYTF	TGTGCCAGCAGCTACTTAAAGCCGGGACAGGGGATCGAGTATGGCTACACCTTC
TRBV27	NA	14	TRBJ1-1	CASSLEDGDTEAFF	TGTGCCAGCAGTCTCGAGGACGGGGACACTGAAGCTTTCTTT
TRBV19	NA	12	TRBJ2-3	CASSMSRDTQYF	TGTGCCAGTAGTATGTCACGGGATACGCAGTATTTT
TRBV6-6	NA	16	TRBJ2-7	CASSYSYRDSAYEQYF	TGTGCCAGCAGTTACTCGTACCGGGACTCCGCCTACGAGCAGTACTTC
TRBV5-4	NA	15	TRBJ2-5	CASSNGRVWEETQYF	TGTGCCAGCAGCAATGGGAGAGTATGGGAAGAGACCCAGTACTTC
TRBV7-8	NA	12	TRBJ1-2	CASSGYRDTLYF	TGTGCCAGCAGCGGATATCGGGACACACTATATTTC
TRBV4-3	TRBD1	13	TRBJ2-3	CASSHRQGDTQYF	TGCGCCAGCAGCCATAGACAGGGGGATACGCAGTATTTT
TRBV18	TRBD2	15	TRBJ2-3	CASSPLAGSTDTQYF	TGTGCCAGCTCACCACTAGCGGGTAGCACAGATACGCAGTATTTT
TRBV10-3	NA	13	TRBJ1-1	CASVGGMNTEAFF	TGTGCCTCAGTGGGGGGAATGAACACTGAAGCTTTCTTT
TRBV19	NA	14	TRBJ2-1	CASSISHYNNEQFF	TGTGCCAGTAGTATTAGCCATTACAACAATGAGCAGTTCTTC
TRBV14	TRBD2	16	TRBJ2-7	CASSPPIAGGSREQYF	TGTGCCAGCAGCCCCCCGATTGCGGGAGGATCAAGGGAGCAGTACTTC
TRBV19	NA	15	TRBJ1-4	CASGLRGIENEKLFF	TGTGCCAGTGGGCTAAGGGGAATTGAGAATGAAAAACTGTTTTTT
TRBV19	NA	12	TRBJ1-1	CASNGRNTEAFF	TGTGCCAGTAACGGGAGGAACACTGAAGCTTTCTTT
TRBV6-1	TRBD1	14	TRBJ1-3	CASSSNQGGNTIYF	TGTGCCAGCAGTTCCAACCAGGGGGGTAACACCATATATTTT
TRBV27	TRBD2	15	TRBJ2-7	CASSPIRGSGNEQYF	TGTGCCAGCAGTCCCATCCGGGGGAGCGGGAACGAGCAGTACTTC
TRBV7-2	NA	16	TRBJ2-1	CASSLSGPPFYNEQFF	TGTGCCAGCAGCTTAAGCGGCCCTCCTTTCTACAATGAGCAGTTCTTC
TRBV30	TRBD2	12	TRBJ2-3	CAWTLTSRTQYF	TGTGCCTGGACCTTGACTAGCAGGACGCAGTATTTT
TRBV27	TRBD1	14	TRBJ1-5	CASSVQGSNQPQHF	TGTGCCAGCAGTGTACAGGGGAGCAATCAGCCCCAGCATTTT
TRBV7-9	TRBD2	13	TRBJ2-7	CASGLGGTYEQYF	TGTGCCAGCGGCCTGGGGGGGACCTACGAGCAGTACTTC